This T cell receptor (beta chain) was recorded in a study of blood T cell repertoires in COVID-19 (dated by TCRdb to 2020 to 2022). Study-level background: The collaborator samples originated in the United States, Italy and Spain and spanned the acute and convalescent phases of COVID-19. Deeply sampled blood TCRbeta repertoires from subjects exposed to, actively infected with, or recovered from COVID-19 were included in the dataset. HLA class I and class II types, where available, came from metadata supplied by the sample provider rather than from assay-based typing. Samples came from the ongoing ImmuneRACE study (first 160 participants) plus 1,254 subjects from 6 global collaborators. A freely available public database, intended as a resource for researchers studying the immune response to SARS-CoV-2, is where the repertoires were released. The prospective study material was composed of cDNA or gDNA derived from T cells, B-cell-depleted T cells, or PBMCs. The sample metadata nearly always contained a de-identified subject ID, COVID-19 status, age in years and sex. The research as a whole found: The quantity of clinical and demographic metadata differed by source and by participant and was supplied without curation.

TCRbeta CDR3 regions were amplified from genomic DNA using the immunoSEQ Assay, a bias-controlled multiplex PCR. The paper's processing steps were these. Nucleated cell counts per sample were estimated from amplification of reference gene primers within the assay. To quantify the absolute abundance of each unique TCRbeta CDR3 rearrangement, sequence reads were collapsed and filtered. For each sample, productive Simpson clonality was calculated as the square root of Simpson's diversity index across productive rearrangements. TCRdb stores this immuneACCESS table with in-frame sequences only. Part of the clones is absent; in the studies checked, under half of the shortfall reflects unresolved V genes, and no reason is known for the rest. V, J and clone size are those of that table, while D and trimming were read from the DNA. A total of under 20,000 clones appear in this sample, around four fifths of them only once. Over 20% of the sample rests with the top ten.

Collaborating institutions collected whole blood in K2EDTA tubes following their own protocols. For TCRbeta analysis, collaborators shipped samples in one of three forms: frozen whole blood, isolated PBMCs, or DNA extracted from either of those sample types. The CDR3 runs 14 amino acids, cysteine and phenylalanine included. Left in the record is the CDR3 DNA by itself, 42 bases read in frame from the first base. The germline V end is reduced by 4 bases and the J end by 1 base; junction bases left unmatched: 4. From the germline V gene, CDR1 is SGHRS and CDR2 is YFSETQ. As regards this clone: Its antigen is currently not known. No base qualities exist here, and no much larger clone lies one base off it.

The origin of this receptor is a man at least 80 years old with active COVID-19. The chain is assembled from TRBV5-1 and TRBJ2-5; 7 central nucleotides agree with TRBD2. Sequenced: peripheral blood. The DNA sequence is as follows: TGCGCCAGCAGCGGGGGGGAAGGCCAAGAGACCCAGTACTTC. It is translated as CASSGGEGQETQYF.